This T cell receptor (beta chain) was found in a study of beta chain features in type 1 diabetes. Expressed TCRB transcripts were sequenced because the entire RNA isolate underwent reverse transcription. Produced via immunoSEQ multiplex PCR; TCRdb's table is partial and in-frame only. The table lists 430,000 or so clones, roughly 10% of them singletons. Between the trimmed V and J ends, which lost 1 base and 6 bases, there was a span of 10 bases. Germline lookup yields CDR1 SGHVS and CDR2 FQNEAQ. This CDR3 is built from 13 residues. One heparinised draw, averaging about 110 mL, was taken per donor. The origin of this receptor is a woman aged 18-29 years in good health. Sequencing was done on a sample of naive CD4+ T cells from blood. The V gene is TRBV7-8, the J gene TRBJ2-7; D is unresolved. Written as DNA, the CDR3 is TGTGCCAGCAGCTTAGATTGGGCTGGCGAGCAGTACTTC. Amino acids: CASSLDWAGEQYF.